This is a list of T cell receptor beta chains from one sample in a study of cytotoxic CD8 clonotypes in ibrutinib-treated CLL. Repertoires were generated with immunoSEQ multiplex PCR, while TCRdb's copy carries only in-frame clones and drops some. This table holds approximately 50,000 clones, approximately 54% found once. Material: PBMCs, obtained at disease progression, from a patient treated with ibrutinib. The receptors shown here come from a human donor with chronic lymphocytic leukemia. The CDR3 runs from the conserved cysteine through the conserved F or W. The order of the fields is clone size, D gene, J gene, V gene, CDR3 DNA, CDR3 protein. A D gene is named only where the DNA matches it firmly. The listing skips clone size in some rows; elsewhere it reads once, few, many or a size class.

few,TRBD1,TRBJ2-2,TRBV11-2,TGCGCCAGCAGCCGCCCAGACAGGGTAGGGACCGGGGAGCTGTTTTTT,CASSRPDRVGTGELFF
few,-,TRBJ2-3,TRBV5-1,TGCGCCAGCAGCTTACAGGGAGACAGAACAGATACGCAGTATTTT,CASSLQGDRTDTQYF
few,-,TRBJ1-2,TRBV4-1,TGCGCCAGCAGCCAAGAACGCGGGGCCAGCTACTATGGCTACACCTTC,CASSQERGASYYGYTF
-,-,TRBJ1-1,TRBV5-1,TGCGCCAGCAGCTTGGCCCTCGGGGGTTTAGTTGGGACTGAAGCTTTCTTT,CASSLALGGLVGTEAFF
medium-sized,TRBD2,TRBJ2-7,TRBV27,TGTGCCAGCAGATCCTGGGAGGGCAACTACGAGCAGTACTTC,CASRSWEGNYEQYF
-,TRBD1,TRBJ2-7,TRBV7-2,TGTGCCAGCAGCAAAGACAGGGGGTACAACGAGCAGTACTTC,CASSKDRGYNEQYF
-,-,TRBJ2-7,TRBV30,TGTGCCTGGAGTGTTGGTGGGAGCGACTACGAGCAGTACTTC,CAWSVGGSDYEQYF
once,-,TRBJ2-1,TRBV2,TGTGCCAGGGGGGGTGCGAGCTCCTACAATGAGCAGTTCTTC,CARGGASSYNEQFF
-,-,TRBJ2-7,TRBV20-1,TGCAGTGGAGATCCCCTCTACGAGCAGTACTTC,CSGDPLYEQYF
-,-,TRBJ2-7,TRBV11-2,TGTGCCAGCAGCTTAGAGGTGGGCGACTACGAGCAGTACTTC,CASSLEVGDYEQYF
-,-,TRBJ1-3,TRBV6-1,TGTGCCAGCAGTGAATCCGGCAGCTACTCTGGAAACACCATATATTTT,CASSESGSYSGNTIYF
few,-,TRBJ1-4,TRBV28,TGTGCCAGCAGCTCCACCAGGGACACTAATGAAAAACTGTTTTTT,CASSSTRDTNEKLFF
few,-,TRBJ2-7,TRBV19,TGTGCCAGTAGTATTTGGACGGCGGGGGAGCAGTACTTC,CASSIWTAGEQYF
-,-,TRBJ2-7,TRBV19,TGTGCCAGTAGTTTTTACGTGGGGTACGAGCAGTACTTC,CASSFYVGYEQYF
-,TRBD2,TRBJ2-1,TRBV2,TGTGCCAGCAGTGCTCGAGCGGGAGACACCTTCCACCATGAGCAGTTCTTC,CASSARAGDTFHHEQFF
-,-,TRBJ2-3,TRBV10-3,TGTGCCATCAGTGTAGGGGGACCGTTCGAGGGAACTGGAAGCCGAAGCACAGATACGCAGTATTTT,CAISVGGPFEGTGSRSTDTQYF
-,-,TRBJ2-3,TRBV28,TGTGCCAGCACACCAGACACAGATACGCAGTATTTT,CASTPDTDTQYF
-,TRBD2,TRBJ2-2,TRBV7-3,TGTGCCAGCAGCTTAGGGAGCGGGAGCAACTCCGGGGAGCTGTTTTTT,CASSLGSGSNSGELFF
few,-,TRBJ2-7,TRBV13,TGTGCCAGCAGCTCCAGGTTCTACGAGCAGTACTTC,CASSSRFYEQYF
-,-,TRBJ2-2,TRBV5-1,TGCGCCAGCAGCTTGAGCGCGAACACCGGGGAGCTGTTTTTT,CASSLSANTGELFF
-,TRBD2,TRBJ2-3,TRBV7-2,TGTGCCAGCAGCTTTAATGTAGCGGGAGAGGTATTGGGTACGCAGTATTTT,CASSFNVAGEVLGTQYF
few,-,TRBJ2-3,TRBV28,TGTGCCAGCGGATGGGATACGCAGTATTTT,CASGWDTQYF
-,TRBD2,TRBJ2-2,TRBV7-3,TGTGCCAGCAGCTTAGGTGGACTAGCGTACACCGGGGAGCTGTTTTTT,CASSLGGLAYTGELFF
-,TRBD1,TRBJ1-1,TRBV2,TGTGCCAGCAGGGCCAGGACAGGCTCTGGCACTGAAGCTTTCTTT,CASRARTGSGTEAFF
-,-,TRBJ2-5,TRBV5-4,TGTGCCAGCAGCAAGGACGCAAACCAAGAGACCCAGTACTTC,CASSKDANQETQYF
-,TRBD1,TRBJ1-6,TRBV4-1,TGCGCCAGCAGCCAAGTCAGTACCCAGGGGGGGAATTCACCCCTCCACTTT,CASSQVSTQGGNSPLHF
few,-,TRBJ2-7,TRBV19,TGTGCCAGTAGTATAGCAGCCACCTACGAGCAGTACTTC,CASSIAATYEQYF
-,-,TRBJ1-1,TRBV28,TGTGCCAGCAGTGGGGCGCCGGGAAGTTATACTGAAGCTTTCTTT,CASSGAPGSYTEAFF
-,TRBD2,TRBJ2-7,TRBV27,TGTGCCAGCAGTTGGGGACTAGCGGGAACCTACGAGCAGTACTTC,CASSWGLAGTYEQYF
-,-,TRBJ2-2,TRBV19,TGTGCCAGTGAGGCAGGGACCGGCACCGGGGAGCTGTTTTTT,CASEAGTGTGELFF
-,-,TRBJ1-1,TRBV30,TGTGCCTGGAGACTGATGAACACTGAAGCTTTCTTT,CAWRLMNTEAFF
few,TRBD1,TRBJ2-5,TRBV10-3,TGTGCCATCAGACCTTTTACAGGGGCGAATCAAGAGACCCAGTACTTC,CAIRPFTGANQETQYF
-,-,TRBJ2-2,TRBV7-7,TGTGCTAGCAGCCGAGCTTTGGGGCCAGGGTCCGGGGAGCTGTTTTTT,CASSRALGPGSGELFF
few,TRBD1,TRBJ1-1,TRBV18,TGTGCCAGCTCACCGAAAGAACAGGGGTACCACACTGAAGCTTTCTTT,CASSPKEQGYHTEAFF
-,-,TRBJ2-2,TRBV28,TGTGCCAGCAGCTCCGCAGGCCAAAACACCGGGGAGCTGTTTTTT,CASSSAGQNTGELFF
once,TRBD2,TRBJ2-7,TRBV2,TGTGCCACCGCCTTGGGCCCTAGCGGGTCCTACGAGCAGTACTTC,CATALGPSGSYEQYF
-,-,TRBJ1-4,TRBV5-6,TGTGCCAGCAGCTTACGGGTGGCCTCCGAAAAACTGTTTTTT,CASSLRVASEKLFF
-,-,TRBJ1-1,TRBV5-4,TGTGCCAGCAGCTTTACTGGGGGGACTGAAGCTTTCTTT,CASSFTGGTEAFF
-,TRBD1,TRBJ2-3,TRBV4-3,TGCGCCAGCAGCCAAGTAGGGCCGGGACAGTACACAGATACGCAGTATTTT,CASSQVGPGQYTDTQYF
-,-,TRBJ1-1,TRBV18,TGTGCCAGCTCACCACTAAGAGGGAACACTGAAGCTTTCTTT,CASSPLRGNTEAFF
-,-,TRBJ2-7,TRBV5-1,TGCGCCAGCAGCTTTACCTCGGGGGCGGGCTACGAGCAGTACTTC,CASSFTSGAGYEQYF
-,-,TRBJ2-7,TRBV7-9,TGTGCCAGCAGCTTAGGGGGCGGGACCTCCTACGAGCAGTACTTC,CASSLGGGTSYEQYF
-,-,TRBJ2-3,TRBV10-3,TGTGCCATCGGGGACACAGATACGCAGTATTTT,CAIGDTDTQYF
few,-,TRBJ1-2,TRBV5-8,TGTGCCAGCAGCTTCGAGGGTACTAATGGCTACACCTTC,CASSFEGTNGYTF
-,-,TRBJ1-2,TRBV10-3,TGTGCCATCAGTGACCGGAACTATGGCTACACCTTC,CAISDRNYGYTF
few,TRBD2,TRBJ2-3,TRBV27,TGTGCCAGCAGTCCTCGACTAGCGGCCACAGATACGCAGTATTTT,CASSPRLAATDTQYF
-,TRBD1,TRBJ2-3,TRBV19,TGTGCCAGTAGTCTCCGACAGGGGGCGAGCACAGATACGCAGTATTTT,CASSLRQGASTDTQYF
-,-,TRBJ2-7,TRBV11-2,TGTGCCAGCAGCTCGTTCGCTCACTTGGGCGAGCAGTACTTC,CASSSFAHLGEQYF
-,-,TRBJ1-1,TRBV20-1,TGCAGGGATGGGAACAGTGAAGCTTTCTTT,CRDGNSEAFF
-,TRBD1,TRBJ2-1,TRBV10-3,TGTGCCATCACCCCGGGACAGGGAGATGAGCAGTTCTTC,CAITPGQGDEQFF
many,-,TRBJ2-1,TRBV6-5,TGTGCCAGCAGTCGGGGACACAATGAGCAGTTCTTC,CASSRGHNEQFF
-,TRBD2,TRBJ2-1,TRBV19,TGTGCCAGTAGTATAGATCCAACTAGCGGGAGGGCCGGCGAGCAGTTCTTC,CASSIDPTSGRAGEQFF
-,-,TRBJ1-5,TRBV2,TGTGCCAGCAGCCAACTGGACAGTCCCGATCAGCCCCAGCATTTT,CASSQLDSPDQPQHF
few,-,TRBJ1-6,TRBV25-1,TGTGCCAGCAGTGAAACAGGAGGAGGTTCACCCCTCCACTTT,CASSETGGGSPLHF
-,-,TRBJ1-5,TRBV20-1,TGCAGTGCTAGTAGGACGGGTGCCCAGCATTTT,CSASRTGAQHF
-,-,TRBJ1-2,TRBV2,TGTGCCAGCAGTGATAGTACAGCCTCCTATGGCTACACCTTC,CASSDSTASYGYTF